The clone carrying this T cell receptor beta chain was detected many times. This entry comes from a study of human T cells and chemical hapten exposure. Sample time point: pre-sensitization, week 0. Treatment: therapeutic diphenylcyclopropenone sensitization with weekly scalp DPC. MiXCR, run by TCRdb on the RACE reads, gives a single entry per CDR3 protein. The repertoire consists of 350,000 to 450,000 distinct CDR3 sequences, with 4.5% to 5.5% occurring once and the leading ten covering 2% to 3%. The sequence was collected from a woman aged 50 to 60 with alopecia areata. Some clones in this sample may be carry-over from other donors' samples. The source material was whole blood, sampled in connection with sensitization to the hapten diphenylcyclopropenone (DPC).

The CDR3 region has the DNA TGTGCCGCCTCCGGAACAACGAACACCGGGGAGCTGTTTTTT. It yields the protein CAASGTTNTGELFF. The chain employs TRBV24-1 and TRBJ2-2; D is unclear. Germline V gene data show CDR1 as KGHDR and CDR2 as SFDVKD. The CDR3 is made up of 14 amino acids. V was shortened by 12 bases and J by 0 bases, with 13 bases between the two germline ends.